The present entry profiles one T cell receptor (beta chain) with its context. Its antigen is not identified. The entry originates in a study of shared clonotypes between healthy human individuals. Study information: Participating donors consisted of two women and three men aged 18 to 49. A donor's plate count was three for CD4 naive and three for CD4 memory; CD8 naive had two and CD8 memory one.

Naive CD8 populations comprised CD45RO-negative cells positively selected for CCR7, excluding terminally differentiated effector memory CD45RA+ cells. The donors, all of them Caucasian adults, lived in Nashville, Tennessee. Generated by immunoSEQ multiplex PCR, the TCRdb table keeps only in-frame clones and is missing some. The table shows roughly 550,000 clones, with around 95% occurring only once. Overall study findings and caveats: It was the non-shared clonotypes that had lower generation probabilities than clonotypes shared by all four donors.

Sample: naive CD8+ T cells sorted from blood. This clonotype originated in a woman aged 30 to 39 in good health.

This CDR3 reads CASSSGWAYGYTF. In nucleotides, the CDR3 is TGTGCCAGCAGCTCCGGGTGGGCCTATGGCTACACCTTC. The gene calls are TRBV7-9 and TRBJ1-2; D is ambiguous. CDR3 size: 13 residues. V lost 4 bases and J 4 bases, leaving 10 bases between the germline ends. Germline V gene data show CDR1 as SEHNR and CDR2 as FQNEAQ (reference sequence).